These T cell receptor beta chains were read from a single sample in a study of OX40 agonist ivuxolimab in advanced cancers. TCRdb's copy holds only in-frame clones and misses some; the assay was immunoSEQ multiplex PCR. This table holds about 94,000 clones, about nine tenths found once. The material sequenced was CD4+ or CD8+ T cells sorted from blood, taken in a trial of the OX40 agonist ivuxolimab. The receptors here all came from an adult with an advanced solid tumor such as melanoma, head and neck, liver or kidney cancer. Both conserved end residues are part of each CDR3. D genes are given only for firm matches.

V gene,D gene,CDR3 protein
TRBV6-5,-,CASSYSGASPIYEQYF
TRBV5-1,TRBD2,CASSLDRGGRNEQFF
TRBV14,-,CASSQLVYNEQFF
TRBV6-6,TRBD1,CASSITGGEGEAFF
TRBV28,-,CASSHGGRVNTGELFF
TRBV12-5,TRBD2,CASRLAGGHTDTQYF
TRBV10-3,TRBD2,CAISASPGTSGSYEQYF
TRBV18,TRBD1,CASSPGQINYGYTF
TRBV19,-,CASSITAARVDEQYF
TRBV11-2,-,CASSLAGARNEQFF
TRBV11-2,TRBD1,CASSSGDSRGYTF
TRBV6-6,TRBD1,CASSYSTGDRGYTF
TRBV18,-,CASSEASGGELFF
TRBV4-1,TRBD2,CASSQGLLAGGPSKNIQYF
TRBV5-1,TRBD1,CASKRGPNEQYF
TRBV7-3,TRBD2,CASSVSGGASYNEQFF
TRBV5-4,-,CASSLVGGTNEKLFF
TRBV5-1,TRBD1,CASSLGDLRTGDYNSPLHF
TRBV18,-,CATTEGKGYGYTF
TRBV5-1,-,CASDPGAATGELFF
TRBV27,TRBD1,CASTGTGGSPLHF
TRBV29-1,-,CSVGDGGQYTEAFF